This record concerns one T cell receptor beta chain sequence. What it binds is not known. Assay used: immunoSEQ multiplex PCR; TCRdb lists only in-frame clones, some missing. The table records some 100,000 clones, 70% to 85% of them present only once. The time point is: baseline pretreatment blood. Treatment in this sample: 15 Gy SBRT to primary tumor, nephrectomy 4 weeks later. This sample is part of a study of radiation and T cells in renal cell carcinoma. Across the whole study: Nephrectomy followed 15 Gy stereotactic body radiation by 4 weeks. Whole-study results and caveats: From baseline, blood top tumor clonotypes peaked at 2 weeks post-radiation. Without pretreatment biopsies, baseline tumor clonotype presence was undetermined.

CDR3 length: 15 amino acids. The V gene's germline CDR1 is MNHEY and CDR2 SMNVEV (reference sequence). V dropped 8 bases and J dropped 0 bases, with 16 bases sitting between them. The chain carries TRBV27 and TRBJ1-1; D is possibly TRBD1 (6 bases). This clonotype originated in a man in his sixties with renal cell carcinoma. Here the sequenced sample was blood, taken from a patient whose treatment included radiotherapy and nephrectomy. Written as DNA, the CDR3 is TGTGCCAGCGCTAGGGGGGAGCTGATGAACACTGAAGCTTTCTTT. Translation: CASARGELMNTEAFF.